This TCR beta chain was sequenced in a study of blood T cell repertoires in COVID-19. At the level of the study: Sites across the United States, Italy and Spain contributed samples from acute and convalescent COVID-19. Sources were T cells, B-cell-depleted T cells, or PBMCs; the material itself was cDNA or gDNA.

As handled by the study authors: Amplification with reference gene primers provided the estimates of nucleated cell counts. TCRdb's copy holds only in-frame clones and misses some; the assay was immunoSEQ multiplex PCR. V and J calls and clone size follow that table, whereas D and trimming were derived from the DNA. The repertoire includes about 210,000 clones, more than 70% of them detected once, and 7.5% to 9% sits in the top ten. This clone was counted once. V dropped 6 bases and J dropped 2 bases, with 15 bases sitting between them. The CDR3 runs to 14 residues. CDR1 is SGHRS, CDR2 YFSETQ, per germline.

What was sequenced was peripheral blood. The sequence derives from a woman aged 45-65 years with acute or convalescent COVID-19. The V gene is TRBV5-1, the J gene TRBJ2-7, with D uncertain. The CDR3 DNA reads TGCGCCAGCACCCCGGAGACGGTAACCTACGAGCAGTACTTC. Amino acids: CASTPETVTYEQYF.